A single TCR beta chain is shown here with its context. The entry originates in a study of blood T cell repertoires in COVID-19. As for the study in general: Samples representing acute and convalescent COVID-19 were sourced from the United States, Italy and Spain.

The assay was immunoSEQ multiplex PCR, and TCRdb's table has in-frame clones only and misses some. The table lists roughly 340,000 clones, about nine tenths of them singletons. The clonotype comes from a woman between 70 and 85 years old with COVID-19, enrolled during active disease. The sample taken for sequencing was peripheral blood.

The CDR3 sequence is CASTLSLSPADTIYF. The CDR3 coding sequence is TGTGCCAGCACCCTATCCCTCTCCCCCGCGGACACCATATATTTT. The gene calls are TRBV28 and TRBJ1-3, with D hard to call. CDR3 length equals 15 residues. Trimming stripped 7 bases from V and 8 bases from J, with 21 bases between. Germline V lookup: CDR1 MDHEN, CDR2 SYDVKM.